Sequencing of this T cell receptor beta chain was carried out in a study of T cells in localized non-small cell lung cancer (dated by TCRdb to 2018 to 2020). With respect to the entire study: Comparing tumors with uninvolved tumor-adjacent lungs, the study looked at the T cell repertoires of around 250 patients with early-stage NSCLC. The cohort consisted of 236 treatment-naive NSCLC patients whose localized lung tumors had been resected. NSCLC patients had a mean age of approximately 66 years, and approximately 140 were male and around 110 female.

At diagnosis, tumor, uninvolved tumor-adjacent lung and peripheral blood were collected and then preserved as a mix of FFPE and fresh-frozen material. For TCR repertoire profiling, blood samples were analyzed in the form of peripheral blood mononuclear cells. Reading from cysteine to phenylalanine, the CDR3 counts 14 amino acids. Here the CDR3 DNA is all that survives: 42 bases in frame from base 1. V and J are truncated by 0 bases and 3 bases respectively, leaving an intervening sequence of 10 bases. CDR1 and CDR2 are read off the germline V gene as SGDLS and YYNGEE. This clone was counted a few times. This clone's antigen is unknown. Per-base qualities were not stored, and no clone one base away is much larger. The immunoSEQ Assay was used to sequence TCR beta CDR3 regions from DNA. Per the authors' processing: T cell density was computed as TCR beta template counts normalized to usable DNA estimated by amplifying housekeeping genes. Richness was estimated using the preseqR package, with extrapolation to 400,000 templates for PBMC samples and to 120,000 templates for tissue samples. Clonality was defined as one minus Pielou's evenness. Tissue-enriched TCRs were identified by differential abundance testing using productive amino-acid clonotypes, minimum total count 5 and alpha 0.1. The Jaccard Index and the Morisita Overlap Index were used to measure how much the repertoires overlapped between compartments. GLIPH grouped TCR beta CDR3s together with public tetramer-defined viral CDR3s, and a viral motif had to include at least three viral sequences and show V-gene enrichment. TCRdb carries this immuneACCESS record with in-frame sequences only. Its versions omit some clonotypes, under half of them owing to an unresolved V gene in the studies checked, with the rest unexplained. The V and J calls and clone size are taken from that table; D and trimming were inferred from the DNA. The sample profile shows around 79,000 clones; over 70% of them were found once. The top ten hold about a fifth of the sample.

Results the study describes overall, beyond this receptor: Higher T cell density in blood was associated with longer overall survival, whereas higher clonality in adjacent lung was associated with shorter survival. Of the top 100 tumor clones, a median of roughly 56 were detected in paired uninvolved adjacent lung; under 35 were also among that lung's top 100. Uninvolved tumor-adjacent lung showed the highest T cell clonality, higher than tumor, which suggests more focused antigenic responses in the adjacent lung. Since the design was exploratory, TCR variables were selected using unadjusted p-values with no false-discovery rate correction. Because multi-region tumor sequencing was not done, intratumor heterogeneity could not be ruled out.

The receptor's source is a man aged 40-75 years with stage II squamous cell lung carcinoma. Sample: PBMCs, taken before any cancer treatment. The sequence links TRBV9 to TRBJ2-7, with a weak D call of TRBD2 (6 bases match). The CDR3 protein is CASSVGVSGYEQYF. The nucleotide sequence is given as TGTGCCAGCAGCGTAGGAGTTAGCGGCTACGAGCAGTACTTC.